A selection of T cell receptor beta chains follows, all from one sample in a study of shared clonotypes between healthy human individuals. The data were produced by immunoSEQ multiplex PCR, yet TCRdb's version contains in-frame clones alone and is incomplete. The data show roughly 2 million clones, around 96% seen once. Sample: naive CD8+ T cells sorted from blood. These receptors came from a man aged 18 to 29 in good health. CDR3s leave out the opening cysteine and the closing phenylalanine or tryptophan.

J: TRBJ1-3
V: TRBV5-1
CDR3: ASSAPTGSGNTIY

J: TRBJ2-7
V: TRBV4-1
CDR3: ASSQTSSYEQY

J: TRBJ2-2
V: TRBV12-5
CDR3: ASGLRLAGGRQGTGELF

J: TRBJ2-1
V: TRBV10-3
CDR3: AISEYPTGGWDEQF

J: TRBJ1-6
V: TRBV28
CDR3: ASRSAPDRGLNNSPLH

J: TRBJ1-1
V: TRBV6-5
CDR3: ASSYLPDNAEAF

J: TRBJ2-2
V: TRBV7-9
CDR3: ASSPLSGRAVGELF

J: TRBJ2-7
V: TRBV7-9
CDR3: ASSLTSGRAVSYEQY

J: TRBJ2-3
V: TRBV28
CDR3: ASIIAGGQEHTDTQY

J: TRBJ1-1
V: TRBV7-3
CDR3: ASSLQHSTEAF

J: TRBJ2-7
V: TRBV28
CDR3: ASSLQGSFYEQY

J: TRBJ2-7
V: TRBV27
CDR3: ASSLSTESYEQY

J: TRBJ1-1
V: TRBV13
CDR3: ASSLGWGTEAF

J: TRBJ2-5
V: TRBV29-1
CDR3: SVERVGGQTQY

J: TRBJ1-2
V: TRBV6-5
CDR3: ASSYSEVQGYYGYT

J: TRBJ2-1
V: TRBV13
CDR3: ASSEYGTERNEQF

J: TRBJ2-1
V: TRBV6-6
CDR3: ASSSLTRYNEQF

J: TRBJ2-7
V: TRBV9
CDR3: ASSAPGTGVNEQY

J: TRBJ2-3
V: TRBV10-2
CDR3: ASSESAGFTDTQY

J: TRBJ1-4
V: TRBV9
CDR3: ASRGGQNEKLF

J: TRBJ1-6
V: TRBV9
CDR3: ASSVGYSPLH

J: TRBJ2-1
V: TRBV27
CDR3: ASSLDISFYNEQF

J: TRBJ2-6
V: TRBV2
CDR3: ASGGQSSGANVLT

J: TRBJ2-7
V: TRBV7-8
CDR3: ASTVVQGHPYEQY

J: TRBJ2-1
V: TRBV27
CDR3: ASSRGLAGGEQF

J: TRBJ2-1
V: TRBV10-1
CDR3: ASSEILGGAENEQF

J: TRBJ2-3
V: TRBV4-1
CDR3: ASSQLGQASTDTQY

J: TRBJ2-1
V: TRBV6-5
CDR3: ASGLAGAGNEQF

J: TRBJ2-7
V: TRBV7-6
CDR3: ASSLAGTGLTYEQY

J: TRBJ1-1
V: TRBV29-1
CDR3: SVEFQQIGAF

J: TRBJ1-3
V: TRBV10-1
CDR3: ASSPGSWSSGNTIY